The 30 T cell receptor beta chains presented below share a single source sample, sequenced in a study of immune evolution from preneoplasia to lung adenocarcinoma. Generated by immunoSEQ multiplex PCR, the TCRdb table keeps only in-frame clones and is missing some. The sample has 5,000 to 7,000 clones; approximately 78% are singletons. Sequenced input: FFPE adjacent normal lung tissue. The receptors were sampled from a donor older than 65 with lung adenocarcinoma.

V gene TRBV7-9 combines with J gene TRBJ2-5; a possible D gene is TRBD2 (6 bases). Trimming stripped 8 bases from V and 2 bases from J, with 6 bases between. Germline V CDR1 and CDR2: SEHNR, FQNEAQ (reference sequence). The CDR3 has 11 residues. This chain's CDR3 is CASGGQETQYF. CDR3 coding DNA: TGTGCCAGCGGGGGGCAAGAGACCCAGTACTTC.

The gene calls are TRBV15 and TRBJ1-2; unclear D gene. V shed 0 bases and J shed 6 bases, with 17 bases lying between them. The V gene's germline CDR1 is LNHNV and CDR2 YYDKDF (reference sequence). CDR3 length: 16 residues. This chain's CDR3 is CATSREHAFKEDGYTF. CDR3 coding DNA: TGTGCCACCAGCAGAGAGCACGCATTCAAGGAAGATGGCTACACCTTC.

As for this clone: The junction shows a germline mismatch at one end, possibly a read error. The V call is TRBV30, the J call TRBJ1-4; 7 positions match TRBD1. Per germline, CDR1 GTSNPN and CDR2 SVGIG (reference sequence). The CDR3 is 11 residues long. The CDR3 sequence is CAWSSTGTVVF. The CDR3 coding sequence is TGTGCCTGGAGTTCTACCGGGACAGTCGTTTTT.

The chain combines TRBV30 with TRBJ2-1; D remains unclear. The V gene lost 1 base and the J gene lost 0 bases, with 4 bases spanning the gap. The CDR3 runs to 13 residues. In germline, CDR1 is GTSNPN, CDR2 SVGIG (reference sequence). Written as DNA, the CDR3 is TGTGCCTGGAGTGCGGTCTCCTACAATGAGCAGTTCTTC. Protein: CAWSAVSYNEQFF.

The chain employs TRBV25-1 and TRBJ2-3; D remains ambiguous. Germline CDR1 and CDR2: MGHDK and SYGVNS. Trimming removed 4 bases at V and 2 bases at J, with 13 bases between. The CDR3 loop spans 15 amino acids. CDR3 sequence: CASSGGLASTDTQYF. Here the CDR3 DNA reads TGTGCCAGCAGTGGGGGTCTCGCCTCCACAGATACGCAGTATTTT.

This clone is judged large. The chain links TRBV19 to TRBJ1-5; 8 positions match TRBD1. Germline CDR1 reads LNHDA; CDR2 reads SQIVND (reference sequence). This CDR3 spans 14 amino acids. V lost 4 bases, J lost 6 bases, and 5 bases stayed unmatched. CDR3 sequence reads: CASSTGTGSQPQHF. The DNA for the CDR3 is TGTGCCAGTAGTACAGGGACAGGCAGTCAGCCCCAGCATTTT.

This CDR3 reads CASSPPEGWGYGYTF. For the CDR3, the DNA is TGCGCCAGCAGCCCCCCGGAGGGATGGGGCTATGGCTACACCTTC. J is TRBJ1-2 and V is TRBV4-1; D is unclear. The CDR3 length is 15 residues. The V gene lost 4 bases and the J gene lost 4 bases, with 16 bases spanning the gap. Germline V gene data show CDR1 as MGHRA and CDR2 as YSYEKL.

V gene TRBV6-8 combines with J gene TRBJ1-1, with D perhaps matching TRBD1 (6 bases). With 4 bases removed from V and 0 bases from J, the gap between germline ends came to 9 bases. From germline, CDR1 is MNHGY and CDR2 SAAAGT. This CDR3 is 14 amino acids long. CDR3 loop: CASSLTGVNTEAFF. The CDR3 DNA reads TGTGCCAGCAGTTTGACAGGAGTGAACACTGAAGCTTTCTTT.

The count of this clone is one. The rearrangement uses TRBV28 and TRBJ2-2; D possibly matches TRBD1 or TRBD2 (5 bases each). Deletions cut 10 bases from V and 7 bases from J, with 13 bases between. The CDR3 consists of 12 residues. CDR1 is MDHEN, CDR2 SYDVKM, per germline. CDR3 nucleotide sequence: TGTGCCACCCAGGGAAGCGGCGGGGAGCTGTTTTTT. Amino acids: CATQGSGGELFF.

This CDR3 reads CASSPGQATYEQYF. In DNA, the CDR3 is TGTGCCAGCAGCCCGGGACAGGCCACCTACGAGCAGTACTTC. The chain has TRBV4-2 and TRBJ2-7; 8 nucleotides match TRBD1. Germline CDR1 and CDR2: LGHNA and YNFKEQ. This CDR3 spans 14 amino acids. J lost 2 bases, V lost 4 bases, and 4 bases had no gene match.

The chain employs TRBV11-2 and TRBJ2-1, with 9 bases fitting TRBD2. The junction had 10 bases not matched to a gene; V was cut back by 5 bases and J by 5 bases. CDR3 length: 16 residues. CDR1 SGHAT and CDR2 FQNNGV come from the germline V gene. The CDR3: CASSPWGGTSNNEQFF. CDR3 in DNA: TGTGCCAGCAGCCCTTGGGGGGGGACTAGCAACAATGAGCAGTTCTTC.

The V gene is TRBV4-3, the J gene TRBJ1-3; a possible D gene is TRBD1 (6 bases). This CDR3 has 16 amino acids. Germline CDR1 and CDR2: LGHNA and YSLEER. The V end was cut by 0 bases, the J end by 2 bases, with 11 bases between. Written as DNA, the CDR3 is TGCGCCAGCAGCCAAGATTCATCAGGGGCTGGAAACACCATATATTTT. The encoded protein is CASSQDSSGAGNTIYF.

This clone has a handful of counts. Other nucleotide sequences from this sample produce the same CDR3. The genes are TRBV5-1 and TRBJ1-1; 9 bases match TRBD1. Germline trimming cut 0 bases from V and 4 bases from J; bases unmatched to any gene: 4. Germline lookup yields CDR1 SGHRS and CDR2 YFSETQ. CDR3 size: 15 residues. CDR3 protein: CASSLGDREVTEAFF. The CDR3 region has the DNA TGCGCCAGCAGCTTGGGGGACAGGGAGGTCACTGAAGCTTTCTTT.

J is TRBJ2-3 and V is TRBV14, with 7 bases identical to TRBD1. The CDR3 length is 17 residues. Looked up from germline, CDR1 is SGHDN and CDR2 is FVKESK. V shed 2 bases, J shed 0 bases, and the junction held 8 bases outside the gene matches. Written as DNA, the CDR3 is TGTGCCAGCAGCCAACCGGAGACAGGGATTAGCACAGATACGCAGTATTTT. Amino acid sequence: CASSQPETGISTDTQYF.

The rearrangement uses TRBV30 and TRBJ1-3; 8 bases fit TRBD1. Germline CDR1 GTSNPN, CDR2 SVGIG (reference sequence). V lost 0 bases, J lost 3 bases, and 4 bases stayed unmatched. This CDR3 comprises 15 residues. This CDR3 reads CAWSVAGGGGNTIYF. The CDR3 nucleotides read TGTGCCTGGAGTGTGGCAGGGGGCGGTGGAAACACCATATATTTT.

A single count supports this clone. The CDR3 DNA reads TGTGCCAGCTTCCTACTAGACAGGGGGCCTGGAGAGACCCAGTACTTC. This translates into CASFLLDRGPGETQYF. The chain is built from TRBV7-9 and TRBJ2-5; 10 nucleotides agree with TRBD1. The length of the CDR3 is 16 residues. The junction had 13 bases not matched to a gene; V was cut back by 8 bases and J by 4 bases. Germline V CDR1 and CDR2: SEHNR, FQNEAQ (reference sequence).

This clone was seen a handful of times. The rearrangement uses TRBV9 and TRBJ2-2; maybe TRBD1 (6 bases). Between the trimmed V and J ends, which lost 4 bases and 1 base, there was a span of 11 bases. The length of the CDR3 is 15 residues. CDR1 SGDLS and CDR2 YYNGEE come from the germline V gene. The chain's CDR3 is CASSQRQENTGELFF. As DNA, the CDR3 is TGTGCCAGCAGCCAAAGACAGGAGAACACCGGGGAGCTGTTTTTT.

CDR3 residues: CASSLTEGEKLFF. The CDR3 bases are TGTGCCAGCAGCTTGACAGAGGGGGAAAAACTGTTTTTT. The chain recombines TRBV7-9 with TRBJ1-4, with D maybe TRBD1 (5 bases). Between the trimmed V and J ends, which lost 3 bases and 8 bases, there was a span of 10 bases. This CDR3 spans 13 amino acids. In germline, CDR1 is SEHNR, CDR2 FQNEAQ (reference sequence).

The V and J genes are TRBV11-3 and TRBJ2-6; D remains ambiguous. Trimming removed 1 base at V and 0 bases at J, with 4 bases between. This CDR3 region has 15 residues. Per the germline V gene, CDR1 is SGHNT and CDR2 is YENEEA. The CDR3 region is CASSLGSSGANVLTF. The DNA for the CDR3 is TGTGCCAGCAGCTTAGGGAGCTCTGGGGCCAACGTCCTGACTTTC.

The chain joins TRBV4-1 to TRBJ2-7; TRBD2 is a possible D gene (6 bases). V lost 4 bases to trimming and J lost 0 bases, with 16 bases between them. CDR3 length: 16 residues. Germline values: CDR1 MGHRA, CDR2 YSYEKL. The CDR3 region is CASSLMTGSPSYEQYF. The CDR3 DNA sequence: TGCGCCAGCAGCCTCATGACCGGGAGCCCCTCCTACGAGCAGTACTTC.

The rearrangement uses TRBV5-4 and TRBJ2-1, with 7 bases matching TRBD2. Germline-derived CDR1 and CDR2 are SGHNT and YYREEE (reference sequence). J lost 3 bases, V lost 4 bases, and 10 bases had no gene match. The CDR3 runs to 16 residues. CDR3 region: CASSDPAGESYNEQFF. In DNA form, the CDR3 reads TGTGCCAGCAGCGACCCCGCGGGGGAGAGCTACAATGAGCAGTTCTTC.

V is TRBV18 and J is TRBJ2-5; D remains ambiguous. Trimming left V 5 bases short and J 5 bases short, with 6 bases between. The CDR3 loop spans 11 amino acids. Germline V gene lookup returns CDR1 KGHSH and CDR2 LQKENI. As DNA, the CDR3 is TGTGCCAGCTCAGGACGGGAGACCCAGTACTTC. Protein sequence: CASSGRETQYF.

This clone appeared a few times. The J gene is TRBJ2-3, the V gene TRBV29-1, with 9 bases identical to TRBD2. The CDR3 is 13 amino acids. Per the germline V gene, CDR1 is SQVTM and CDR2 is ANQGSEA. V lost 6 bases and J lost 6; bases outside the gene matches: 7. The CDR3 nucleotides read TGCAGCGTCCGCGGGAGGGCCAAGGATACGCAGTATTTT. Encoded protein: CSVRGRAKDTQYF.

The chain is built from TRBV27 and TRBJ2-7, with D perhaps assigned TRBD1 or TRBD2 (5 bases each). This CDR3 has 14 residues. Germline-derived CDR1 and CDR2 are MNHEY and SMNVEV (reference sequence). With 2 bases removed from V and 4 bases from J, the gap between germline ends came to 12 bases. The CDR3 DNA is TGTGCCAGCAGTTTAAATCCGGGACCGTACGAGCAGTACTTC. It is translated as CASSLNPGPYEQYF.

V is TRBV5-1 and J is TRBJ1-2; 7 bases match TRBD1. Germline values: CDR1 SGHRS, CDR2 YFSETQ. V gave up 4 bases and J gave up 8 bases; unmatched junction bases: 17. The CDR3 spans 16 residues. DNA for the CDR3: TGCGCCAGCAGCCCAGGGGACAGTTTCGGTCGATCGGGCTACACCTTC. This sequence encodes CASSPGDSFGRSGYTF.

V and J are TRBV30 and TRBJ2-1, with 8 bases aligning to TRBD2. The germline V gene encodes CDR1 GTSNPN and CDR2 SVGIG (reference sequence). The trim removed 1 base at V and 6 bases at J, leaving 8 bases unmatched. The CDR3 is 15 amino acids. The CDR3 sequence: CAWSGGLVGGNEQFF. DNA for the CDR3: TGTGCCTGGAGTGGGGGACTAGTGGGGGGCAATGAGCAGTTCTTC. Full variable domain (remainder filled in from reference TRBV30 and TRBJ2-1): SQTIHQWPATLVQPVGSPLSLECTVEGTSNPNLYWYRQAAGRGLQLLFYSVGIGQISSEVPQNLSASRPQDRQFILSSKKLLLSDSGFYLCAWSGGLVGGNEQFFGPGTRLTVL.

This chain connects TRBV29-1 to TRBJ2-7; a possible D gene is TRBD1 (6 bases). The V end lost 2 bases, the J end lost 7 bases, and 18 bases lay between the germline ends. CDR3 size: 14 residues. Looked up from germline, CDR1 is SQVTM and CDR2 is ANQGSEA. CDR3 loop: CSVEQGRGRGEQYF. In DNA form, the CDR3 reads TGCAGCGTTGAACAGGGCAGGGGAAGGGGAGAGCAGTACTTC.

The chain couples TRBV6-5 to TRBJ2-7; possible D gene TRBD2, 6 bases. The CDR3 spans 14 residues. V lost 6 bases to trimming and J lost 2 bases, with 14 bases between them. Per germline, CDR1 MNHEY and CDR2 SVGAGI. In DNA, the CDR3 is TGTGCCAGCAGCCGAAATAGCGGCACCTACGAGCAGTACTTC. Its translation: CASSRNSGTYEQYF.

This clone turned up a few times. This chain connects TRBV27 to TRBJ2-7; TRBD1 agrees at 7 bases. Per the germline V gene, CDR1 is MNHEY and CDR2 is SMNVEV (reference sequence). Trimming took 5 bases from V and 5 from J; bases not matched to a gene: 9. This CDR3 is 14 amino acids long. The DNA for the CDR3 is TGTGCCAGCAGTCCCACCTCCGACAGGGACGAGCAGTACTTC. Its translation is CASSPTSDRDEQYF.

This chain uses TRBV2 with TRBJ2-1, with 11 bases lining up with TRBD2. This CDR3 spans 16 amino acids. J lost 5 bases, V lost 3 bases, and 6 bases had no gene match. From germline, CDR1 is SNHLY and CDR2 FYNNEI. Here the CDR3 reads CASSEAVGLADNEQFF. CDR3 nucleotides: TGTGCCAGCAGTGAGGCTGTGGGACTAGCGGACAATGAGCAGTTCTTC. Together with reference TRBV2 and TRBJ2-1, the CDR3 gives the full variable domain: EPEVTQTPSHQVTQMGQEVILRCVPISNHLYFYWYRQILGQKVEFLVSFYNNEISEKSEIFDDQFSVERPDGSNFTLKIRSTKLEDSAMYFCASSEAVGLADNEQFFGPGTRLTVL.